This TCR beta chain originates from a study of cytomegalovirus exposure and HLA in healthy donors. Study results and limitations: In vitro work confirmed that a few CMV-associated chains recognize CMV antigens.

About this clone: The antigen is undetermined. An end of the junction differs from the germline gene, which may be a read error.

Amplification used 60 Vbeta primers and 13 Jbeta primers. Profiling relied on immunoSEQ multiplex PCR, and the TCRdb table lists in-frame clones only, not all of them. The repertoire includes 75,000 to 85,000 clones, around three quarters of them detected once, and approximately 1% sits in the top ten. The germline CDR1 and CDR2 sequences are GTSNPN and SVGIG (reference sequence). The CDR3 runs to 16 residues. The origin of this receptor is a male donor in good health and CMV-seronegative. This chain joins TRBV30 and TRBJ2-7, with 13 bases that match TRBD2. Sequences were obtained from PBMCs. The CDR3 bases are TGTGCCTGGAGTCGACTAGCGGGGGGTGGCGCCTACGAGCAGCACTTC. The encoded protein is CAWSRLAGGGAYEQHF.